This is a list of T cell receptor beta chains from one sample in a study of T-cell reconstitution after alpha-beta-depleted transplantation in children. TCRdb redid the calling of the PCR reads with MiXCR, one entry per CDR3 protein. The sample holds 350,000 to 450,000 distinct CDR3 sequences, about a fifth seen once. The sequenced sample was PBMCs from the stem cell graft donor, obtained from the stem cell graft. These TCRs come from a human donor who donated a stem cell graft to a child with acute myeloid leukemia. Each CDR3 is given with its conserved first and last residue. D genes are given only for firm matches. A clone size is listed for some rows: how often the clone was seen (once, few, many), or a class if it is expanded.

J	V	size	D	DNA	CDR3
TRBJ2-5	TRBV12-3/TRBV12-4	.	TRBD1	TGTGCCAGCAGTTCGGACAGGGGTTGGGCCTCGCAAGAGACCCAGTACTTC	CASSSDRGWASQETQYF
TRBJ2-3	TRBV20-1	few	.	TGCAGTGCTAGTGGGGCGCAGTATTTT	CSASGAQYF
TRBJ2-5	TRBV6-5	few	.	TGTGCCAGCAGTTCTGGACAGACCCAGTACTTC	CASSSGQTQYF
TRBJ2-1	TRBV4-3	.	.	TGCGCCAGCAGCCTCGAGGCGGGTTCCTCCTACAATGAGCAGTTCTTC	CASSLEAGSSYNEQFF
TRBJ2-1	TRBV20-1	few	.	TGCAGTGCCCGACCGGGGTGGGCGGAGGGGGGGCAGTTCTTC	CSARPGWAEGGQFF
TRBJ2-7	TRBV20-1	many	.	TGCAGTGCTAGCGGGGCTAGCGACTACGAGCAGTACTTC	CSASGASDYEQYF
TRBJ2-7	TRBV3-1	.	.	TGTGCCAGCAGCCAAGAAAGGAGCTCCTACGAGCAGTACTTC	CASSQERSSYEQYF
TRBJ2-7	TRBV13	.	.	TGTGCCAGCAGCCTGTACAGCCATTCCTACGAGCAGTACTTC	CASSLYSHSYEQYF
TRBJ1-2	TRBV9	many	.	TGTGCCAGCAGCGGACTTACTGGCTACACCTTC	CASSGLTGYTF
TRBJ2-5	TRBV12-3/TRBV12-4	few	.	TGTGCCAGCAGTTTCCGGGTTCGAGAGACCCAGTACTTC	CASSFRVRETQYF
TRBJ1-6	TRBV12-3/TRBV12-4	.	.	TGTGCCAGCAGTTTAAGGGGAATCTCACCCCTCCACTTT	CASSLRGISPLHF
TRBJ2-3	TRBV29-1	many	.	TGCAGCGGCGATCACAGCGGCACAGATACGCAGTATTTT	CSGDHSGTDTQYF
TRBJ1-1	TRBV12-3/TRBV12-4	.	.	TGTGCCAGCAACATCTTTAAGGGAGGGTACACTGAAGCTTTCTTT	CASNIFKGGYTEAFF
TRBJ1-2	TRBV4-1	few	.	TGCGCCAGCAGCTCAACGGTCGGCCGTGGGGACTATGGCTACACCTTC	CASSSTVGRGDYGYTF